Following are 15 T cell receptor beta chains from one sample sequenced in a study of blood T cells in healthy people across ages. Then a second PCR, running about 6 to 12 cycles, was carried out with a sample-barcoded 5' primer and a J-beta primer mix. TCRdb re-called the 5' RACE reads through MiXCR, storing one row per CDR3 protein. The sample carries 1.5 million or so distinct CDR3 sequences, approximately 39% recorded once. The sample consisted of blood. The receptors stem from a young woman in good health.

As regards this clonotype: At one end the junction does not follow the germline gene, possibly because of a read error. The chain recombines TRBV20-1 with TRBJ2-1; D might be TRBD1 (6 bases). From germline, CDR1 is DFQATT and CDR2 SNEGSKA (reference sequence). The CDR3 totals 15 residues. The CDR3 DNA sequence: TGCAATGCTAGAGCACCGGGACATGGCCACAATGAGCAGTTCTTC. It specifies CNARAPGHGHNEQFF.

J is TRBJ1-4 and V is TRBV4-2; no reliable D call. The V end lost 6 bases, the J end lost 8 bases, and 16 bases lay between the germline ends. CDR1 is LGHNA, CDR2 YNFKEQ, per germline. The CDR3 spans 14 residues. CDR3 sequence: CASRAIARTEKLFF. The CDR3 bases are TGTGCCAGCAGAGCAATCGCCCGAACGGAAAAACTGTTTTTT.

In this sample, this clonotype turned up a few times. In nucleotides, the CDR3 is TGTGCCAGCCGGGTCAGAACCTACGAGCAGTACTTC. Its translation: CASRVRTYEQYF. The chain links TRBV6-2 or TRBV6-3 to TRBJ2-7; D not certain. This CDR3 contains 12 residues. Germline CDR1 reads MNHEY; CDR2 reads SVGEGT. The germline V and J ends were trimmed by 8 bases and 2 bases, with 10 bases remaining between them.

The genes are TRBV6-2 or TRBV6-3 and TRBJ1-5, with D perhaps matching TRBD1 (6 bases). This CDR3 comprises 15 residues. The V end was cut by 6 bases, the J end by 1 base, with 13 bases between. Germline CDR1 and CDR2: MNHEY and SVGEGT. Here the CDR3 DNA reads TGTGCCAGCAGAAACGTGGGGGCGAGCAATCAGCCCCAGCATTTT. This codes for CASRNVGASNQPQHF.

This clonotype was detected once. This chain connects TRBV18 to TRBJ2-1; TRBD2 agrees at 9 bases. CDR1 and CDR2 from the germline V gene are KGHSH and LQKENI. Germline trimming cut 2 bases from V and 5 bases from J; bases unmatched to any gene: 4. The CDR3 consists of 15 residues. CDR3 DNA sequence: TGTGCCAGCTCACCAGGGGGACTAGCCGACAATGAGCAGTTCTTC. Translating it yields CASSPGGLADNEQFF.

This clonotype was counted between two and nine times. V usage is TRBV7-2 and J usage is TRBJ2-3, with 11 bases aligning to TRBD2. Looked up from germline, CDR1 is SGHTA and CDR2 is FQGNSA. V lost 3 bases to trimming and J lost 1 base; unmatched junction nucleotides: 12. CDR3 length: 19 amino acids. CDR3 nucleotides: TGTGCCAGCAGCTTCGAACTATTAACTAGCGGGGGCCGCACAGATACGCAGTATTTT. Its protein is CASSFELLTSGGRTDTQYF. Full variable domain (outside the CDR3, taken from reference TRBV7-2 and TRBJ2-3): GAGVSQSPSNKVTEKGKDVELRCDPISGHTALYWYRQSLGQGLEFLIYFQGNSAPDKSGLPSDRFSAERTGGSVSTLTIQRTQQEDSAVYLCASSFELLTSGGRTDTQYFGPGTRLTVL.

This clonotype has only a few counts. The chain joins TRBV9 to TRBJ2-6; D is unresolved. Germline CDR1 is SGDLS and CDR2 is YYNGEE. Trimming took 0 bases from V and 0 from J, leaving 13 bases between them. The CDR3 runs to 18 residues. The CDR3 reads CASSVEGRDNSGANVLTF. In DNA form, the CDR3 reads TGTGCCAGCAGCGTAGAGGGCAGAGATAACTCTGGGGCCAACGTCCTGACTTTC.

The gene calls are TRBV12-3 or TRBV12-4 and TRBJ2-5, with D unclear. There are 12 residues in the CDR3. Between the trimmed V and J ends, which lost 2 bases and 11 bases, there was a span of 12 bases. As DNA, the CDR3 is TGTGCCAGCAGTTTATTGGAACGTACTCAGTACTTC. This translates into CASSLLERTQYF.

This clonotype was counted many times. The genes are TRBV9 and TRBJ2-1; no reliable D call. This CDR3 comprises 14 residues. The germline gives CDR1 SGDLS, CDR2 YYNGEE. V was pared by 0 bases and J by 0 bases, with 4 bases between. The CDR3 region has the DNA TGTGCCAGCAGCGTAGCGGTCTCCTACAATGAGCAGTTCTTC. Translated, it gives CASSVAVSYNEQFF. The full variable domain, in which reference TRBV9 and TRBJ2-1 provide the parts outside the CDR3, is DSGVTQTPKHLITATGQRVTLRCSPRSGDLSVYWYQQSLDQGLQFLIQYYNGEERAKGNILERFSAQQFPDLHSELNLSSLELGDSALYFCASSVAVSYNEQFFGPGTRLTVL.

CDR3 nucleotide sequence: TGTGCCAGCAGCTTAGGTCATCGCGGCTCCCACCCGGGCCAGCCCCAGCATTTT. Residues: CASSLGHRGSHPGQPQHF. This rearrangement joins TRBV7-4 to TRBJ1-5; D is unclear. The CDR3 is made up of 18 amino acids. Germline CDR1 reads SGHVT; CDR2 reads SQSDAQ. Trimming cost V 1 base and J 7 bases, with 23 bases left between them.

The gene calls are TRBV6-6 and TRBJ2-3; the D gene is possibly TRBD2 (5 bases). This CDR3 has 17 residues. V dropped 5 bases and J dropped 2 bases, with 20 bases sitting between them. Germline V lookup: CDR1 MNHNY, CDR2 SVGAGI (reference sequence). CDR3 protein: CASSPLGVDALTDTQYF. The CDR3 DNA follows: TGTGCCAGCAGTCCTCTCGGGGTAGATGCCCTCACAGATACGCAGTATTTT.

This clonotype was seen only a few times. The rearrangement uses TRBV4-3 and TRBJ2-1; TRBD2 aligns across 8 bases. V dropped 3 bases and J dropped 7; count of bases not matched to a gene: 8. CDR1 is LGHNA, CDR2 YSLEER, per germline. This CDR3 region has 15 residues. The CDR3 sequence: CASSQIDASGNEQFF. CDR3 in DNA: TGCGCCAGCAGCCAGATCGATGCTAGCGGGAATGAGCAGTTCTTC.

The table lists this clonotype with a few counts. The V gene is TRBV9, the J gene TRBJ2-7; TRBD1 matches 8 bases. TRBJ2-5 explains the end of the DNA better; the J call may be wrong. The CDR3 has 18 residues. Germline CDR1 is SGDLS and CDR2 is YYNGEE. The DNA of the CDR3 is TGTGCCAGCAGCCAACAAGATATTCCAGGGGGCGCTGAATCGACCCAGTACTTC. The encoded protein is CASSQQDIPGGAESTQYF.

This clonotype was picked up a small number of times. The chain combines TRBV20-1 with TRBJ1-5; no clear D. The CDR3 runs to 14 residues. The V gene's germline CDR1 is DFQATT and CDR2 SNEGSKA (reference sequence). V was clipped by 0 bases and J by 7 bases, with 13 bases between them. The CDR3 reads CSARDGMGGQPQHF. The CDR3, as DNA: TGCAGTGCTAGAGATGGAATGGGTGGACAGCCCCAGCATTTT.

The V call is TRBV6-5, the J call TRBJ2-7, with TRBD2 as a possible D gene (6 bases). Germline values: CDR1 MNHEY, CDR2 SVGAGI. The CDR3 contains 15 residues. Trimming pared 2 bases from V and 1 base from J, leaving 12 bases between. CDR3 DNA: TGTGCCAGCAGTTACCAGCGGGTGGTATCCTACGAGCAGTACTTC. Translation gives CASSYQRVVSYEQYF.